The 10 T cell receptor beta chains below all came from one sample that was sequenced in a study of OX40 agonist ivuxolimab in advanced cancers. Here immunoSEQ multiplex PCR was the method, and the copy in TCRdb shows in-frame clones only, minus some. This table holds roughly 70,000 clones, just over 90% found once. Sequences were derived from CD4+ or CD8+ T cells sorted from blood, sampled in a trial of the OX40 agonist ivuxolimab. The receptors stem from an adult with an advanced solid tumor such as melanoma, head and neck, liver or kidney cancer.

V usage is TRBV6-4 and J usage is TRBJ2-1; perhaps TRBD1 as D (6 bases). The CDR3 is 15 amino acids. Looked up from germline, CDR1 is MRHNA and CDR2 is SNTAGT. V was clipped by 6 bases and J by 4 bases, with 16 bases between them. CDR3 in amino acids: CASSNRAGDYNEQFF. The DNA for the CDR3 is TGTGCCAGCAGCAACAGGGCCGGGGATTACAATGAGCAGTTCTTC.

The chain carries TRBV4-1 and TRBJ2-2, with a possible D match to TRBD1 (6 bases). The CDR3 is made up of 15 amino acids. V lost 0 bases, J lost 5 bases, and 10 bases lay in between. CDR1 and CDR2 from the germline V gene are MGHRA and YSYEKL. DNA for the CDR3: TGCGCCAGCAGCCAAGAGGACAGTTTGACCGGGGAGCTGTTTTTT. It specifies CASSQEDSLTGELFF.

This sequence joins TRBV13 and TRBJ2-2; TRBD1 matches at 11 bases. The CDR3 covers 16 residues. The V and J ends lost 4 bases and 7 bases, in that order; junction bases with no gene match: 8. Germline-derived CDR1 and CDR2 are PRHDT and FYEKMQ (reference sequence). Here the CDR3 reads CASSSKDRGHVGELFF. DNA for the CDR3: TGTGCCAGCAGCTCTAAGGACAGGGGGCATGTCGGGGAGCTGTTTTTT.

V gene TRBV9 combines with J gene TRBJ2-3; 7 bases fit TRBD2. Unmatched junction bases numbered 4, after V lost 4 bases and J lost 2 bases. CDR1 and CDR2 (germline): SGDLS, YYNGEE. CDR3 length: 14 amino acids. DNA for the CDR3: TGTGCCAGCAGCTCCGGGACTATCACAGATACGCAGTATTTT. It encodes CASSSGTITDTQYF.

The chain carries TRBV15 and TRBJ2-2; D is ambiguous. Deletions cut 9 bases from V and 3 bases from J, with 5 bases between. The CDR3 contains 11 residues. Germline CDR1 reads LNHNV; CDR2 reads YYDKDF (reference sequence). The CDR3 DNA follows: TGTGCCACAGAGGACACCGGGGAGCTGTTTTTT. Encoded protein: CATEDTGELFF.

This clone was observed a single time. The chain uses TRBV21-1 and TRBJ2-2; TRBD2, as called in the table, went unchecked against the DNA. TRBV21-1 is shown as a pseudogene. CDR3 length: 20 amino acids. This chain's CDR3 is CASSPPNPTSGGAATGELFF. Written as DNA, the CDR3 is TGTGCCAGCAGCCCTCCCAACCCGACTAGCGGGGGGGCCGCCACCGGGGAGCTGTTTTTT.

This clone was found once. The J gene is TRBJ2-5, the V gene TRBV7-3; no clear D gene. The germline V gene encodes CDR1 SGHTA and CDR2 FQGTGA. Trimming took 5 bases from V and 5 from J, leaving 12 bases between them. This CDR3 is 13 amino acids long. CDR3 region: CASSPDFFETQYF. The CDR3 DNA follows: TGTGCCAGCAGCCCAGATTTTTTCGAGACCCAGTACTTC.

This chain links TRBV18 with TRBJ2-7, with TRBD1 matching over 7 bases. Per the germline V gene, CDR1 is KGHSH and CDR2 is LQKENI. V was pared by 6 bases and J by 4 bases, with 12 bases of the junction left unmatched. The CDR3 runs 15 residues. The CDR3 here is CASSGAGTDFYEQYF. In nucleotides, the CDR3 is TGTGCCAGCTCGGGAGCCGGGACAGACTTTTACGAGCAGTACTTC.

This chain joins TRBV29-1 and TRBJ2-7; D may be TRBD1 or TRBD2 (5 bases each). There are 12 residues in the CDR3. The germline V gene has CDR1 SQVTM and CDR2 ANQGSEA. CDR3 in DNA: TGCTCTGAGGGGTTCCTAGAGGACGAGCAGTACTTC. Translating gives CSEGFLEDEQYF.

V and J are TRBV7-3 and TRBJ1-2; 9 positions match TRBD1. Germline CDR1 reads SGHTA; CDR2 reads FQGTGA. V lost 3 bases to trimming and J lost 7 bases; unmatched junction nucleotides: 9. The CDR3 sequence is 15 residues long. This CDR3 is CASSFRDRDVGGYTF. CDR3 in DNA: TGTGCCAGCAGCTTCCGGGACAGGGATGTTGGTGGCTACACCTTC.